The next 27 T cell receptor beta chains were all read from a single sample in a study of blood T cell repertoires in COVID-19. Sequenced by immunoSEQ multiplex PCR; TCRdb stores in-frame clones only, minus some. The sample lists a few hundred thousand clones; around 81% were seen once. The sample comprised peripheral blood. These receptors came from a woman aged 45-59 years with active or convalescent COVID-19.

The gene calls are TRBV7-2 and TRBJ2-7; 9 nucleotides match TRBD2. V trimming: 2 bases; J trimming: 6 bases; junction bases outside the gene matches: 8. This CDR3 comprises 15 residues. The germline V gene encodes CDR1 SGHTA and CDR2 FQGNSA. The DNA of the CDR3 is TGTGCCAGCAGCTTACTTGCGGGAGGGGCGGGCGAGCAGTACTTC. Translated: CASSLLAGGAGEQYF.

The V and J genes are TRBV9 and TRBJ1-2; TRBD1 aligns across 7 bases. Unmatched junction bases numbered 17, after V lost 1 base and J lost 8 bases. CDR1 SGDLS and CDR2 YYNGEE come from the germline V gene. The CDR3 consists of 17 residues. CDR3: CASSVLTWDSGEDGYTF. The DNA for the CDR3 is TGTGCCAGCAGCGTACTCACGTGGGACAGTGGGGAGGACGGCTACACCTTC.

The chain carries TRBV14 and TRBJ2-1; D gene uncertain. V lost 0 bases, J lost 3 bases, and 12 bases lay in between. This CDR3 region has 16 residues. CDR1 SGHDN and CDR2 FVKESK come from the germline V gene. CDR3 nucleotide sequence: TGTGCCAGCAGCCAAGACGGCAGACACTTCTACAATGAGCAGTTCTTC. Translated: CASSQDGRHFYNEQFF.

This clone was counted once. The CDR3 bases are TGTGCCACGACTTCAGATACGCAGTATTTT. This gives the protein CATTSDTQYF. This rearrangement joins TRBV28 to TRBJ2-3, with D unclear. Looked up from germline, CDR1 is MDHEN and CDR2 is SYDVKM. Between the trimmed V and J ends, which lost 10 bases and 4 bases, there was a span of 6 bases. The CDR3 totals 10 residues.

The rearrangement uses TRBV28 and TRBJ1-4, with D maybe TRBD1 (6 bases). Trimming shortened V by 6 bases and J by 6 bases, and 11 bases separated the two germline ends. Germline V CDR1 and CDR2: MDHEN, SYDVKM. The CDR3 loop spans 13 amino acids. The CDR3 region has the DNA TGTGCCAGCAGGCAGGGGCGCCATGAAAAACTGTTTTTT. It codes for CASRQGRHEKLFF.

V and J are TRBV10-2 and TRBJ1-5; possible D gene TRBD1, 6 bases. Germline V gene lookup returns CDR1 WSHSY and CDR2 SAAADI. This CDR3 has 15 residues. Deletions cut 5 bases from V and 4 bases from J, with 15 bases between. CDR3 in amino acids: CASSPDSRWNQPQHF. In DNA, the CDR3 is TGCGCCAGCAGTCCGGACAGCCGATGGAATCAGCCCCAGCATTTT.

The chain links TRBV2 to TRBJ2-7; weak D call: TRBD1 (6 bases). There are 15 residues in the CDR3. Looked up from germline, CDR1 is SNHLY and CDR2 is FYNNEI. V was pared by 1 base and J by 3 bases, with 13 bases between. The CDR3 DNA is TGTGCCAGCAGTGAAGAAAGGCAGGGGTACTACGAGCAGTACTTC. Its translation is CASSEERQGYYEQYF.

As for this clone: In the same sample, other DNA sequences code for this CDR3. This CDR3 is CASSTGLAGADTQYF. The DNA of the CDR3 is TGTGCCAGTAGTACCGGACTAGCGGGAGCCGATACGCAGTATTTT. The chain employs TRBV19 and TRBJ2-3, with 13 bases identical to TRBD2. CDR1 LNHDA and CDR2 SQIVND come from the germline V gene (reference sequence). The CDR3 covers 15 residues. With V trimmed by 4 bases and J by 6 bases, 4 bases remained unmatched.

The V call is TRBV27, the J call TRBJ1-2; possible D gene TRBD1, 5 bases. Trimming cost V 7 bases and J 7 bases, with 22 bases left between them. Per germline, CDR1 MNHEY and CDR2 SMNVEV (reference sequence). This CDR3 is built from 15 residues. In DNA form, the CDR3 reads TGTGCCAGCACCGAAAAACCAGGGTATTTGGTTGGCTACACCTTC. Protein sequence: CASTEKPGYLVGYTF.

CDR3 protein: CASSQVPSSGSWNEQFF. The CDR3 nucleotides read TGTGCCAGCAGCCAAGTTCCATCTAGCGGGAGTTGGAATGAGCAGTTCTTC. The chain carries TRBV3-1 (or the pseudogene TRBV3-2) and TRBJ2-1, with 10 bases fitting TRBD2. Losses at the gene ends were 1 base for V and 7 bases for J; bases not matched to a gene: 10. Germline CDR1 and CDR2: LGHDT and YNNKEL (reference sequence). The CDR3 is 17 residues long.

CDR3 sequence: CASSAQGNQETQYF. The CDR3 DNA reads as TGCGCCAGCAGCGCACAGGGGAACCAAGAGACCCAGTACTTC. The rearrangement links TRBV5-1 to TRBJ2-5, with 7 bases lining up with TRBD1. V lost 4 bases and J lost 0; bases outside the gene matches: 3. The CDR3 covers 14 residues. Germline CDR1 SGHRS, CDR2 YFSETQ.

This chain joins TRBV7-3 and TRBJ2-1, with 7 bases that match TRBD2. V lost 4 bases and J lost 8; bases outside the gene matches: 11. This CDR3 is 15 amino acids long. Germline lookup yields CDR1 SGHTA and CDR2 FQGTGA. This chain's CDR3 is CASSSRRAGEDEQFF. In nucleotides, the CDR3 is TGTGCCAGCAGCTCCCGGCGGGCGGGAGAAGATGAGCAGTTCTTC. Full variable domain (missing parts from reference TRBV7-3 and TRBJ2-1): GAGVSQTPSNKVTEKGKYVELRCDPISGHTALYWYRQSLGQGPEFLIYFQGTGAADDSGLPNDRFFAVRPEGSVSTLKIQRTERGDSAVYLCASSSRRAGEDEQFFGPGTRLTVL.

This sequence joins TRBV6-5 and TRBJ2-7; tentatively, D is TRBD2 (5 bases). Germline V CDR1 and CDR2: MNHEY, SVGAGI. Trimming left V 6 bases short and J 3 bases short, with 12 bases between. This CDR3 region has 13 residues. In DNA, the CDR3 is TGTGCCAGCAGACAAGCGGTAGACTACGAGCAGTACTTC. This codes for CASRQAVDYEQYF.

In regard to this clone: A junction end diverges from the germline sequence, so it may reflect a read error. The chain links TRBV7-7 to TRBJ2-1, with 10 bases fitting TRBD2. In germline, CDR1 is SSHAT, CDR2 FNYEAQ (reference sequence). The CDR3 loop spans 17 amino acids. DNA of the CDR3: TGTGCTAGCAGCTTAGGAGCGGGAGGGGCCCTCTACAATGAGCAGTTCTTC. This translates into CASSLGAGGALYNEQFF. Complete variable domain (other parts from reference TRBV7-7 and TRBJ2-1): GAGVSQSPRYKVTKRGQDVTLRCDPISSHATLYWYQQALGQGPEFLTYFNYEAQPDKSGLPSDRFSAERPEGSISTLTIQRTEQRDSAMYRCASSLGAGGALYNEQFFGPGTRLTVL.

The chain combines TRBV7-9 with TRBJ2-7; 15 nucleotides line up with TRBD2. The CDR3 is made up of 17 amino acids. With V trimmed by 1 base and J by 2 bases, 3 bases remained unmatched. Germline-derived CDR1 and CDR2 are SEHNR and FQNEAQ (reference sequence). DNA of the CDR3: TGTGCCAGCAGCTTAGATGGACTAGCGGGAGGGCCCTACGAGCAGTACTTC. It codes for CASSLDGLAGGPYEQYF.

This rearrangement joins TRBV2 to TRBJ1-1; 9 nucleotides agree with TRBD1. V lost 3 bases, J lost 1 base, and 3 bases stayed unmatched. The CDR3 extends over 15 amino acids. CDR1 is SNHLY, CDR2 FYNNEI, per germline. The CDR3 is CASSDVGQGNTEAFF. The CDR3 coding sequence is TGTGCCAGCAGTGATGTGGGACAGGGGAACACTGAAGCTTTCTTT.

The chain couples TRBV20-1 to TRBJ1-1, with 9 positions matching TRBD1. The CDR3 length is 15 residues. Losses at the gene ends were 3 bases for V and 6 bases for J; bases not matched to a gene: 11. Germline V CDR1 and CDR2: DFQATT, SNEGSKA (reference sequence). In nucleotides, the CDR3 is TGCAGTGCTAGTATAATACAGGGGGCTGGAGCTGAAGCTTTCTTT. Its protein is CSASIIQGAGAEAFF.

The chain is built from TRBV19 and TRBJ2-1; 9 nucleotides agree with TRBD1. After removal of 3 bases from V and 8 bases from J, the junction contained 5 bases not matched to a gene. Germline loops: CDR1 LNHDA, CDR2 SQIVND (reference sequence). The length of the CDR3 is 14 residues. CDR3 protein: CASSIGQGLDEQFF. In DNA form, the CDR3 reads TGTGCCAGTAGTATCGGACAGGGGTTAGATGAGCAGTTCTTC.

The chain is built from TRBV6-5 and TRBJ1-3, with 10 bases fitting TRBD1. Trimming removed 0 bases from V and 4 bases from J; junction bases left unmatched: 3. The CDR3 contains 16 residues. The germline gives CDR1 MNHEY, CDR2 SVGAGI. CDR3 in DNA: TGTGCCAGCAGTTACTCGGGACAGGGGACCGGAAACACCATATATTTT. This sequence encodes CASSYSGQGTGNTIYF.

The chain employs TRBV7-9 and TRBJ2-7; 7 bases align to TRBD1. Germline V lookup: CDR1 SEHNR, CDR2 FQNEAQ (reference sequence). This CDR3 is built from 14 residues. V was clipped by 3 bases and J by 2 bases; unmatched bases: 4. The CDR3 region is CASSLRGGTYEQYF. The CDR3 coding sequence is TGTGCCAGCAGCTTGAGAGGGGGCACCTACGAGCAGTACTTC.

The chain combines TRBV7-9 with TRBJ1-2; possibly TRBD1 for D (5 bases). Trimming left V 3 bases short and J 8 bases short, with 16 bases between. The CDR3 contains 14 residues. The germline V gene encodes CDR1 SEHNR and CDR2 FQNEAQ (reference sequence). The CDR3 bases are TGTGCCAGCAGCTTGGGCGGGGGTTGGGACGGCTACACCTTC. Translated, it gives CASSLGGGWDGYTF.

V is TRBV5-4 and J is TRBJ1-6; weak D call: TRBD1 (6 bases). From germline, CDR1 is SGHNT and CDR2 YYREEE (reference sequence). The CDR3 is 15 amino acids. Trimming removed 2 bases at V and 6 bases at J, with 12 bases between. CDR3 protein: CASSLATGINSPLHF. The CDR3 DNA reads as TGTGCCAGCAGCTTAGCAACAGGGATTAATTCACCCCTCCACTTT.

The chain combines TRBV3-1 (or the pseudogene TRBV3-2) with TRBJ1-6; D is perhaps TRBD1 (5 bases). The germline V gene has CDR1 LGHDT and CDR2 YNNKEL (reference sequence). The CDR3 loop spans 15 amino acids. Trimming shortened V by 2 bases and J by 8 bases, and 13 bases separated the two germline ends. The DNA of the CDR3 is TGTGCCAGCAGCCAATTAGGGGCAGAGGATTCACCCCTCCACTTT. Its protein product is CASSQLGAEDSPLHF.

V and J are TRBV7-6 and TRBJ1-2; tentative D call: TRBD1 (5 bases). The germline gives CDR1 SGHVS, CDR2 FNYEAQ. V was shortened by 1 base and J by 6 bases, with 12 bases between the two germline ends. CDR3 length: 14 residues. CDR3 residues: CASSLEDTPNGYTF. The CDR3 region has the DNA TGTGCCAGCAGCTTAGAGGACACCCCTAATGGCTACACCTTC.

This clone was found once. The chain joins TRBV7-9 to TRBJ2-1; D remains ambiguous. The CDR3 length is 16 residues. Trimming removed 5 bases at V and 2 bases at J, with 16 bases between. Looked up from germline, CDR1 is SEHNR and CDR2 is FQNEAQ (reference sequence). The CDR3 coding sequence is TGTGCCAGCAGCCCCCGGTTTAGCACAACCTACAATGAGCAGTTCTTC. Amino acid sequence: CASSPRFSTTYNEQFF.

This clone turned up a few times. This chain joins TRBV5-1 and TRBJ2-2; D gene uncertain. There are 15 residues in the CDR3. V dropped 1 base and J dropped 0 bases, with 7 bases sitting between them. Germline loops: CDR1 SGHRS, CDR2 YFSETQ. CDR3 loop: CASSLSPTNTGELFF. In nucleotides, the CDR3 is TGCGCCAGCAGCTTGTCCCCCACGAACACCGGGGAGCTGTTTTTT.

The V gene is TRBV7-2, the J gene TRBJ1-5; no firm D call. There are 13 residues in the CDR3. Trimming removed 5 bases from V and 3 bases from J, with 8 bases in between. CDR1 SGHTA and CDR2 FQGNSA come from the germline V gene. Here the CDR3 DNA reads TGTGCCAGCAGCCGAGGGTACAATCAGCCCCAGCATTTT. Encoded protein: CASSRGYNQPQHF.